One and the same sample provided the 15 T cell receptor beta chains below, sequenced in a study of OX40 agonist ivuxolimab in advanced cancers. Assay: immunoSEQ multiplex PCR; the TCRdb copy retains only in-frame clones and omits some. The data hold approximately 50,000 clones, with approximately 79% observed a single time. Sequencing used CD4+ or CD8+ T cells sorted from blood, obtained in a trial of the OX40 agonist ivuxolimab. These receptors all come from an adult with an advanced solid tumor such as melanoma, head and neck, liver or kidney cancer.

This clone was counted between two and nine times. The chain carries TRBV6-1 and TRBJ1-4; TRBD1 matches at 7 bases. The J segment lost 8 bases and the V segment lost 4 bases, leaving 7 bases of the junction unmatched. Looked up from germline, CDR1 is MNHNS and CDR2 is SASEGT. CDR3 size: 14 residues. CDR3 nucleotide sequence: TGTGCCAGCAGTGGAGGGGGCTTGAGGGAAAAACTGTTTTTT. Encoded protein: CASSGGGLREKLFF.

This chain joins TRBV6-5 and TRBJ1-4; maybe TRBD1 (6 bases). V was clipped by 5 bases and J by 7 bases, with 17 bases between them. Germline values: CDR1 MNHEY, CDR2 SVGAGI. The CDR3 sequence is 15 residues long. CDR3 amino acids: CASSGRGRGSEKLFF. The CDR3 region has the DNA TGTGCCAGCAGTGGTCGGGGCAGGGGCTCTGAAAAACTGTTTTTT.

The J gene is TRBJ1-2, the V gene TRBV7-9; D gene uncertain. Trimming cost V 2 bases and J 8 bases, with 15 bases left between them. Germline lookup yields CDR1 SEHNR and CDR2 FQNEAQ (reference sequence). The CDR3 totals 14 residues. The DNA for the CDR3 is TGTGCCAGCAGCTTAAGCGCGGGTGCGGGCGGCTACACCTTC. Its translation: CASSLSAGAGGYTF. Based on the CDR3 plus reference TRBV7-9 and TRBJ1-2, the full variable domain is DTGVSQNPRHKITKRGQNVTFRCDPISEHNRLYWYRQTLGQGPEFLTYFQNEAQLEKSRLLSDRFSAERPKGSFSTLEIQRTEQGDSAMYLCASSLSAGAGGYTFGSGTRLTVV.

The chain joins TRBV28 to TRBJ2-1, with 8 bases lining up with TRBD1. J gave up 6 bases and V 6 bases, and 7 bases lay outside the gene matches. CDR3 size: 14 residues. Germline V gene sequence: CDR1 MDHEN, CDR2 SYDVKM. CDR3 coding DNA: TGTGCCAGCAGCCTGGACAGGGTGGGCAATGAGCAGTTCTTC. It is translated as CASSLDRVGNEQFF.

This rearrangement joins TRBV7-2 to TRBJ2-1; 11 positions match TRBD2. Germline assignment: CDR1 SGHTA and CDR2 FQGNSA. This CDR3 has 16 amino acids. V lost 2 bases, J lost 1 base, and 1 base stayed unmatched. The CDR3 DNA reads as TGTGCCAGCAGCTTACCTAGCGGGAGGTCCTACAATGAGCAGTTCTTC. It is translated as CASSLPSGRSYNEQFF.

J is TRBJ1-5 and V is TRBV5-6; 8 nucleotides align to TRBD1. J was trimmed by 7 bases and V by 0 bases; bases with no gene match: 9. Germline V gives CDR1 SGHDT, CDR2 YYEEEE. This CDR3 region has 16 residues. Here the CDR3 reads CASSLGWSGGRQPQHF. The CDR3 DNA reads as TGTGCCAGCAGCTTGGGTTGGTCAGGGGGCAGACAGCCCCAGCATTTT.

This chain connects TRBV5-6 to TRBJ2-1; tentatively, D is TRBD1 (6 bases). Germline V gene data show CDR1 as SGHDT and CDR2 as YYEEEE. V lost 4 bases to trimming and J lost 8 bases, with 16 bases between them. The CDR3 consists of 14 residues. In DNA, the CDR3 is TGTGCCAGCAGCGACGGAACAGGGAGCGATGAGCAGTTCTTC. Translation: CASSDGTGSDEQFF.

The rearrangement links TRBV7-2 to TRBJ2-7; 10 nucleotides align to TRBD2. The CDR3 totals 15 residues. Germline CDR1 and CDR2: SGHTA and FQGNSA. J gave up 5 bases and V 1 base, and 5 bases lay outside the gene matches. CDR3 sequence (DNA): TGTGCCAGCAGCTTAGTGCCCCTAGCGGGAGACGAGCAGTACTTC. Protein product: CASSLVPLAGDEQYF.

This chain links TRBV19 with TRBJ2-7, with a weak D call TRBD1 (6 bases). CDR1 and CDR2 from the germline V gene are LNHDA and SQIVND (reference sequence). The CDR3 has 13 residues. The V end lost 3 bases, the J end lost 4 bases, and 10 bases lay between the germline ends. As DNA, the CDR3 is TGTGCCAGTAGTATGGACAGACTGTACGAGCAGTACTTC. This gives the protein CASSMDRLYEQYF.

V usage is TRBV7-2 and J usage is TRBJ1-1, with a weak D call TRBD1 (6 bases). Germline V CDR1 and CDR2: SGHTA, FQGNSA. This CDR3 is 16 amino acids long. Trimming cost V 4 bases and J 2 bases, with 17 bases left between them. DNA of the CDR3: TGTGCCAGCAGCTCTCAAGGGGGGCATGGAAACACTGAAGCTTTCTTT. It translates to CASSSQGGHGNTEAFF.

This clone appeared a few times. The CDR3 DNA follows: TGTGCCAGCAGCTTGGAACACGATAATTCACCCCTCCACTTT. Translating it yields CASSLEHDNSPLHF. The chain carries TRBV5-4 and TRBJ1-6, with D hard to call. Germline V gene sequence: CDR1 SGHNT, CDR2 YYREEE (reference sequence). The CDR3 contains 14 residues. V lost 0 bases, J lost 5 bases, and 6 bases lay in between.

V usage is TRBV28 and J usage is TRBJ1-4; tentative D call: TRBD1 (6 bases). The V end was cut by 5 bases, the J end by 7 bases, with 14 bases between. Germline lookup yields CDR1 MDHEN and CDR2 SYDVKM. The CDR3 consists of 14 residues. The CDR3: CASSITGWAEKLFF. As DNA, the CDR3 is TGTGCCAGCAGTATCACAGGGTGGGCTGAAAAACTGTTTTTT. Combining the CDR3 with reference TRBV28 and TRBJ1-4 gives the whole variable domain DVKVTQSSRYLVKRTGEKVFLECVQDMDHENMFWYRQDPGLGLRLIYFSYDVKMKEKGDIPEGYSVSREKKERFSLILESASTNQTSMYLCASSITGWAEKLFFGSGTQLSVL.

The chain recombines TRBV10-3 with TRBJ2-2; D is perhaps TRBD2 (6 bases). V gave up 0 bases and J gave up 0 bases, with 11 bases separating them. The CDR3 is 17 residues long. The germline gives CDR1 ENHRY, CDR2 SYGVKD. Written as DNA, the CDR3 is TGTGCCATCAGTGAGTCAGGGGCGGGAACGAACACCGGGGAGCTGTTTTTT. Encoded protein: CAISESGAGTNTGELFF.

This chain uses TRBV6-6 with TRBJ1-1, with TRBD1 matching 7 bases. V dropped 2 bases and J dropped 4; count of bases not matched to a gene: 4. This CDR3 is 14 amino acids long. Germline V gene sequence: CDR1 MNHNY, CDR2 SVGAGI (reference sequence). The CDR3 DNA reads TGTGCCAGCAGTTACCGACAGGGTCTCACTGAAGCTTTCTTT. Protein: CASSYRQGLTEAFF.

The chain couples TRBV29-1 to TRBJ1-3; the D is unclear. The germline V gene has CDR1 SQVTM and CDR2 ANQGSEA. V lost 6 bases and J 0 bases, leaving 9 bases between the germline ends. The CDR3 is 13 residues long. The CDR3 is CSVVYPSGNTIYF. The CDR3 DNA reads TGCAGCGTCGTCTATCCCTCTGGAAACACCATATATTTT.